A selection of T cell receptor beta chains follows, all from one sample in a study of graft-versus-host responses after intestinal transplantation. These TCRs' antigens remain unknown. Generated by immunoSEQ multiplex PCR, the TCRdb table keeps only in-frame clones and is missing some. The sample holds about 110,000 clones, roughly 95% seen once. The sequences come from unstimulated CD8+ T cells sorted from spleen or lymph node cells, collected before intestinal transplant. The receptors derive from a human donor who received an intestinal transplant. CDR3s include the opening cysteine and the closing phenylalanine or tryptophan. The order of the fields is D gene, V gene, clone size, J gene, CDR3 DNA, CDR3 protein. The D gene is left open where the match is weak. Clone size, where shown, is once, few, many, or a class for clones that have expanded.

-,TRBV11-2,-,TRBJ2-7,TGTGCCAGCAGCTTAGAGGCCGGGTTCAGCTACGAGCAGTACTTC,CASSLEAGFSYEQYF
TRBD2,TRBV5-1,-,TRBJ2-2,TGCGCCAGCAGCTTGGCCGACTGGACTAGCTTCTCCGGGGAGCTGTTTTTT,CASSLADWTSFSGELFF
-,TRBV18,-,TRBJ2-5,TGTGCCAGCTCACCCGTGGAGGTGCAAGAGACCCAGTACTTC,CASSPVEVQETQYF
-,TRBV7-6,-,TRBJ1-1,TGTGCCAGCAGCTTAGCGTTGAACACTGAAGCTTTCTTT,CASSLALNTEAFF
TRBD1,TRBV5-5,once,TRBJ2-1,TGTGCCAGCAGCTTGCCGACAGGGATGCACAATGAGCAGTTCTTC,CASSLPTGMHNEQFF
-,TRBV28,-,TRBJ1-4,TGTGCCAGCAGTACCTATAATGAAAAACTGTTTTTT,CASSTYNEKLFF
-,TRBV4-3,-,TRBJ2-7,TGCGCCAGCAGCCAAGATAGCCAGGGCCACGAGCAGTACTTC,CASSQDSQGHEQYF
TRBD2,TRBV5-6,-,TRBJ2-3,TGTGCCAGCAGCGAAAGACTAGCAGACCTCCCCTCCACAGATACGCAGTATTTT,CASSERLADLPSTDTQYF
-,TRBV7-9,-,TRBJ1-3,TGTGCCAGCACCCTCGTACCGGGGCCCGGTTATGGAAACACCATATATTTT,CASTLVPGPGYGNTIYF
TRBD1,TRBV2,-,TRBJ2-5,TGTGCCAGCAGTGAAGTGGGGGGACAGGGCTTCCAAGAGACCCAGTACTTC,CASSEVGGQGFQETQYF
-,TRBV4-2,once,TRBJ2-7,TGTGCCAGCGGAGCCCTCGGCGGGGCCGACTACGAGCAGTACTTC,CASGALGGADYEQYF
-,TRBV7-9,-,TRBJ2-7,TGTGCCAGCAGCGCCAAAGAAGGGGGAGCCGAGCAGTACTTC,CASSAKEGGAEQYF
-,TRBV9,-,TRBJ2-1,TGTGCCAGCAGCGTAGGTAGAGAGGTTGGCAATGAGCAGTTCTTC,CASSVGREVGNEQFF
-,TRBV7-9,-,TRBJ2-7,TGTGCCAGCAGCTTAGTCAGCGACTACGAGCAGTACTTC,CASSLVSDYEQYF
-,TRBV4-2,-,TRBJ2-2,TGTGCCAGCAGCCAAGCGAGTGACTATCCCGGGGAGCTGTTTTTT,CASSQASDYPGELFF
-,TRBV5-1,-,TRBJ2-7,TGCGCCAGCAGCTTGGATAGAGGGGGTAACGAGCAGTACTTC,CASSLDRGGNEQYF
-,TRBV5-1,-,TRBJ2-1,TGCGCCAGCAGCCTACAGGGATCAGGGAATATGAATGAGCAGTTCTTC,CASSLQGSGNMNEQFF
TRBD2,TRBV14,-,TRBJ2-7,TGTGCCAGCAGCCCGACCCGGGAGGGGTCGGGCGAGCAGTACTTC,CASSPTREGSGEQYF
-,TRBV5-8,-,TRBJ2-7,TGTGCCAGCAGCCCCCTGGGTTACGAGCAGTACTTC,CASSPLGYEQYF
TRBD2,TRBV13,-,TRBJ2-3,TGTGCCAGCAGCTCCTTACCTAGCGGGCGCACAGATACGCAGTATTTT,CASSSLPSGRTDTQYF
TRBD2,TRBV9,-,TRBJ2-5,TGTGCCAGCAGCGTAGTAGCGGGGGAGACCCAGTACTTC,CASSVVAGETQYF
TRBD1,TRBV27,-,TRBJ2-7,TGTGCCAGCAGTTTACGGACAGGGCTAACCTACGAGCAGTACTTC,CASSLRTGLTYEQYF
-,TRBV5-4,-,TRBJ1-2,TGTGCCAGCAGCCTATCGGGTGTTGGGGCGGTTGTAAGTGGCTACACCTTC,CASSLSGVGAVVSGYTF
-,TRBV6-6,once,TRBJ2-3,TGTGCCAGCAGTTACGGGGCGGCTAGAGGCACAGATACGCAGTATTTT,CASSYGAARGTDTQYF
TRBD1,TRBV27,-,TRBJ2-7,TGTGCCAGCAAGGTGCGGACCAAGGGACAGGCGTACGAGCAGTACTTC,CASKVRTKGQAYEQYF
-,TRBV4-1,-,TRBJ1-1,TGCGCCAGCAGCCAATCCGACAGGTTGGCCACTGAAGCTTTCTTT,CASSQSDRLATEAFF
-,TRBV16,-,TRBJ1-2,TGTGCCAGCAGCCAATCTAAGGGAGGGGCTAACTATGGCTACACCTTC,CASSQSKGGANYGYTF
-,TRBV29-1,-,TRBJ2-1,TGCAGGGTGGGGGACTCCTACAATGAGCAGTTCTTC,CRVGDSYNEQFF
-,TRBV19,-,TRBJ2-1,TGTGCCAGTAACCTAGCAGGGTCCTACAATGAGCAGTTCTTC,CASNLAGSYNEQFF
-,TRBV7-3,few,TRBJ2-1,TGTGCCAGCAGCTTAGGGTCGAGCTCCTACAATGAGCAGTTCTTC,CASSLGSSSYNEQFF
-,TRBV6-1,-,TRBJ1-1,TGTGCCAGCAGTGTATCACAGCAGAACACTGAAGCTTTCTTT,CASSVSQQNTEAFF
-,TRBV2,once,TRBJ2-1,TGTGCCAGACAGAGCTCCTACAATGAGCAGTTCTTC,CARQSSYNEQFF
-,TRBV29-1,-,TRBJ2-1,TGCAGCGTTGATAACGAGGGGAGCAATGAGCAGTTCTTC,CSVDNEGSNEQFF
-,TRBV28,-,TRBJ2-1,TGTGCCAGCAGTTCGGGTAGCTCCTACAATGAGCAGTTCTTC,CASSSGSSYNEQFF
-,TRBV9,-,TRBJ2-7,TGTGCCAGCAGCGTAGGGGGGGACACCTACGAGCAGTACTTC,CASSVGGDTYEQYF
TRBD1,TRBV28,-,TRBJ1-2,TGTGCCAGCAGTCTCGGACGGACAGGCTATGGCTACACCTTC,CASSLGRTGYGYTF
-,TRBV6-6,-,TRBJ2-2,TGTGCCAGCAGCCAAGGGGGGGGACGCGACACCGGGGAGCTGTTTTTT,CASSQGGGRDTGELFF
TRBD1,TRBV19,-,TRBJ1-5,TGTGCCAGTAGTCTCCGGGACAGCGCCAATCAGCCCCAGCATTTT,CASSLRDSANQPQHF
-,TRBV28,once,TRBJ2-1,TGTGCCAGCAGTACTACACTAGACAATGAGCAGTTCTTC,CASSTTLDNEQFF
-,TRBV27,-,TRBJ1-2,TGTGCCAGCCGCTGGGTTGCCAGTGGCTATGGCTACACCTTC,CASRWVASGYGYTF
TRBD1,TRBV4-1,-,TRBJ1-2,TGCGCCAGCAGCCAAACAAACCCCAGGGGGCGAGGTGGCTACACCTTC,CASSQTNPRGRGGYTF
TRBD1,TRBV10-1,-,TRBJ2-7,TGCGCCAGCAGTGAGTCGAGTATCAGGACAGGTCACGAGCAGTACTTC,CASSESSIRTGHEQYF